The 12 T cell receptor beta chains listed next were all sequenced from one sample in a study of T cells in localized non-small cell lung cancer. The assay was immunoSEQ multiplex PCR, and TCRdb's table has in-frame clones only and misses some. The sample has about 1,400 clones, about a quarter seen once. The sequencing used lung tumor tissue, collected before any cancer treatment. The receptors shown here come from a male donor older than 55 with stage II lung adenocarcinoma.

This clone was recorded a few times. The J gene is TRBJ2-3, the V gene TRBV9; D remains unclear. V lost 1 base, J lost 1 base, and 4 bases lay in between. Germline CDR1 is SGDLS and CDR2 is YYNGEE. The CDR3 has 13 residues. The CDR3 spells CASSVRGTDTQYF. CDR3 nucleotide sequence: TGTGCCAGCAGCGTACGGGGCACAGATACGCAGTATTTT.

This clone was picked up a small number of times. This chain links TRBV6-8 with TRBJ1-3; weak D call: TRBD1 (5 bases). CDR3 length: 16 amino acids. Germline CDR1 reads MNHGY; CDR2 reads SAAAGT. The V end lost 0 bases, the J end lost 0 bases, and 9 bases lay between the germline ends. CDR3 bases: TGTGCCAGCAGTTACTCGGCAGGGCGCTCTGGAAACACCATATATTTT. Its translation: CASSYSAGRSGNTIYF.

The chain uses TRBV11-3 and TRBJ2-2; TRBD2 agrees at 7 bases. J was trimmed by 1 base and V by 0 bases; bases with no gene match: 5. Germline CDR1 SGHNT, CDR2 YENEEA. The CDR3 length is 17 residues. CDR3: CASSLDIVAGNTGELFF. In DNA, the CDR3 is TGTGCCAGCAGCTTAGATATCGTAGCGGGGAACACCGGGGAGCTGTTTTTT.

The chain employs TRBV6-8 and TRBJ1-1; a possible D gene is TRBD1 (6 bases). Germline V lookup: CDR1 MNHGY, CDR2 SAAAGT. The CDR3 is made up of 19 amino acids. V was cut by 0 bases and J by 0 bases, with 20 bases left in between. In DNA, the CDR3 is TGTGCCAGCAGTTACTCATCGGTTACGTGGGGGCCGATGAACACTGAAGCTTTCTTT. Amino acid sequence: CASSYSSVTWGPMNTEAFF.

The V call is TRBV4-1, the J call TRBJ1-4; D uncertain. Per germline, CDR1 MGHRA and CDR2 YSYEKL. The CDR3 consists of 13 residues. V was cut by 1 base and J by 14 bases, with 14 bases left in between. CDR3 sequence reads: CASSQGRGRLLFF. For the CDR3, the DNA is TGCGCCAGCAGCCAAGGGAGAGGGAGATTGCTGTTTTTT.

This clone ranks as large. This chain uses TRBV6-8 with TRBJ1-4, with 7 positions matching TRBD1. The CDR3 has 15 residues. J lost 4 bases, V lost 0 bases, and 2 bases had no gene match. CDR1 is MNHGY, CDR2 SAAAGT, per germline. DNA of the CDR3: TGTGCCAGCAGTTACTCGGGACAGATTAATGAAAAACTGTTTTTT. Protein sequence: CASSYSGQINEKLFF.

This clone was picked up a small number of times. V usage is TRBV6-8 and J usage is TRBJ2-1, with D perhaps assigned TRBD1 or TRBD2 (7 bases each). Trimming removed 5 bases from V and 7 bases from J, with 18 bases in between. The CDR3 extends over 15 amino acids. The germline V gene has CDR1 MNHGY and CDR2 SAAAGT. The chain's CDR3 is CASSNLPQGGNEQFF. As DNA, the CDR3 is TGTGCCAGCAGTAACCTCCCTCAGGGGGGGAATGAGCAGTTCTTC.

This clone was detected a few times. This rearrangement joins TRBV9 to TRBJ2-7; D not certain. CDR1 and CDR2 from the germline V gene are SGDLS and YYNGEE. V was clipped by 4 bases and J by 0 bases, with 14 bases between them. CDR3 length: 15 residues. CDR3 sequence reads: CASSPKRQDSYEQYF. The CDR3 region has the DNA TGTGCCAGCAGCCCAAAACGGCAGGACTCCTACGAGCAGTACTTC.

The chain uses TRBV18 and TRBJ2-2; possibly TRBD2 for D (6 bases). CDR3 length: 14 amino acids. The germline V gene encodes CDR1 KGHSH and CDR2 LQKENI. Trimming removed 3 bases from V and 4 bases from J, with 9 bases in between. CDR3 nucleotide sequence: TGTGCCAGCTCACCCGGAGGGACCACCGGGGAGCTGTTTTTT. This translates into CASSPGGTTGELFF.

This chain uses TRBV15 with TRBJ2-1, with TRBD2 matching over 7 bases. This CDR3 spans 15 amino acids. CDR1 LNHNV and CDR2 YYDKDF come from the germline V gene (reference sequence). V lost 5 bases and J lost 4; bases outside the gene matches: 8. The CDR3: CATSGLGMIYNEQFF. Here the CDR3 DNA reads TGTGCCACCAGCGGACTAGGGATGATTTACAATGAGCAGTTCTTC.

The V call is TRBV14, the J call TRBJ2-1; tentatively, D is TRBD1 (6 bases). In germline, CDR1 is SGHDN, CDR2 FVKESK. The CDR3 runs 16 residues. The V gene lost 0 bases and the J gene lost 1 base, with 10 bases spanning the gap. CDR3 region: CASSQDQGQSYNEQFF. The CDR3 bases are TGTGCCAGCAGCCAAGACCAGGGGCAATCCTACAATGAGCAGTTCTTC.

V and J are TRBV18 and TRBJ1-2, with D tentatively TRBD1 (6 bases). The V and J ends lost 2 bases and 8 bases respectively, with 12 bases between them. The CDR3 is made up of 13 amino acids. Germline CDR1 reads KGHSH; CDR2 reads LQKENI. CDR3 nucleotides: TGTGCCAGCTCACCAACAGGGTCGGTCGGCTACACCTTC. This gives the protein CASSPTGSVGYTF.